This TCR beta chain was recorded in a study of lymphopenia after photon versus proton radiotherapy (dated by TCRdb to between 2017 and 2020). Describing the broader study: In patients with gastrointestinal tumors who developed high-grade lymphopenia, the study compared the immunological effects of photon radiation therapy with those of proton radiation therapy. A cohort of some 22 patients with gastrointestinal tumors who received either photon or proton therapy and subsequently developed lymphopenia was included. The goal of the study was to characterize the differences between the two radiation modalities in how they affect the immune system. Findings and caveats that apply to the study as a whole: After the lymphocyte count nadir, photon-treated repertoires showed oligoclonal expansion, especially of CD8+ Temra cells, which drove the drop in diversity. Proton-treated patients stayed relatively stable during treatment, while photon-treated patients lost naive T cells and TCR diversity and gained effector/memory populations. Across the cohort, an inverse correlation was found between a larger post-nadir drop in TCR diversity and overall survival time among patients who died. The authors looked at the survival association only in patients who died, and they framed better survival with proton therapy as a possibility rather than a demonstrated result.

In regard to this clone: Its recognized antigen is unknown. The input lacks base qualities; no much larger clone sits a single base away.

V was cut back by 6 bases and J by 0 bases, leaving a gap of 8 bases between them. The germline V gene encodes CDR1 SNHLY and CDR2 FYNNEI. CDR3 length: 13 amino acids, cysteine to phenylalanine. Only the CDR3 DNA stays, 39 bases, in frame from base 1. Libraries were built with the immunoSEQ multiplex PCR assay. Alongside multiparametric flow cytometry, deep sequencing of rearranged TCR beta loci was used to profile the T cell repertoires. Held by TCRdb, this immuneACCESS table contains in-frame sequences only and omits some clones. Under half of the omission traces to an unresolved V gene where checked; the cause of the rest is unknown. The sample records around 59,000 clones, 65% to 85% of which are singletons. Approximately 2% of the sample lies in the top ten.

The TCR was taken from a man aged 55 to 70 with pancreatic cancer. The material was peripheral blood, obtained from a patient treated with proton-based radiotherapy. Here the chain combines TRBV2 and TRBJ2-5, and perhaps TRBD2 as D gene, on 6 matching bases. The DNA sequence follows: TGTGCCAGCAGGGCTAGCGACCAAGAGACCCAGTACTTC. Translated, it gives CASRASDQETQYF.